These 10 T cell receptor beta chains were sequenced from one sample in a study of response to subunit inactivated influenza vaccine. Each CDR3 protein gets one entry after TCRdb re-called the RT-PCR reads with MiXCR. The table includes roughly 700,000 distinct CDR3 sequences, over 11% detected once. This material consisted of PBMCs from blood, taken less than 15 days before vaccination. These receptors originate from a man over 45 who received an inactivated influenza vaccine.

The chain is built from TRBV4-1 and TRBJ1-3; unclear D gene. There are 15 residues in the CDR3. In germline, CDR1 is MGHRA, CDR2 YSYEKL. Deletions cut 1 base from V and 0 bases from J, with 7 bases between. The CDR3 is CASSQGTYSGNTIYF. In DNA form, the CDR3 reads TGCGCCAGCAGCCAAGGTACCTACTCTGGAAACACCATATATTTT.

This clonotype was detected a few times. The genes are TRBV13 and TRBJ2-7; possible D gene TRBD2, 6 bases. Trimming cost V 5 bases and J 4 bases, with 21 bases left between them. In germline, CDR1 is PRHDT, CDR2 FYEKMQ (reference sequence). The CDR3 is 16 residues long. The CDR3 sequence: CASSGAGSSAAYEQYF. The CDR3 region has the DNA TGTGCCAGCAGCGGAGCTGGGTCTAGCGCCGCATACGAGCAGTACTTC.

Only a few counts were recorded for this clonotype. The chain employs TRBV11-3 and TRBJ2-3; perhaps TRBD1 as D (6 bases). Germline loops: CDR1 SGHNT, CDR2 YENEEA. The CDR3 is 14 amino acids. The V end lost 4 bases, the J end lost 3 bases, and 11 bases lay between the germline ends. In DNA, the CDR3 is TGTGCCAGCAGCTCATCACAGGGAACAGATACGCAGTATTTT. As protein: CASSSSQGTDTQYF.

This clonotype was counted only a few times. The gene calls are TRBV28 and TRBJ2-5; D is possibly TRBD1 (5 bases). The CDR3 totals 14 residues. V lost 3 bases and J lost 6, with 14 bases in between. Per germline, CDR1 MDHEN and CDR2 SYDVKM. The CDR3 sequence: CASSFEAGIKTQYF. The CDR3 DNA reads as TGTGCCAGCAGTTTTGAGGCAGGGATAAAGACCCAGTACTTC.

This clonotype showed up just a few times. V and J are TRBV24-1 and TRBJ1-5, with TRBD1 matching 7 bases. CDR1 is KGHDR, CDR2 SFDVKD, per germline. CDR3 length equals 16 residues. V trimming: 3 bases; J trimming: 6 bases; junction bases outside the gene matches: 10. CDR3 bases: TGTGCCACCAGTGATAGAACTCAGGGGGACGGTCAGCCCCAGCATTTT. As protein: CATSDRTQGDGQPQHF.

The chain combines TRBV6-2 or TRBV6-3 with TRBJ2-7; tentatively, D is TRBD2 (5 bases). The V gene's germline CDR1 is MNHEY and CDR2 SVGEGT. The CDR3 is made up of 15 amino acids. Trimming took off 7 bases at V and 1 base at J, with 17 bases between the two ends. The CDR3 sequence is CASTSTERESYEQYF. The CDR3 region has the DNA TGTGCCAGCACGTCGACGGAGAGGGAGTCCTACGAGCAGTACTTC.

The rearrangement uses TRBV2 and TRBJ2-5, with D maybe TRBD2 (5 bases). The CDR3 consists of 14 residues. V gave up 6 bases and J gave up 5 bases, with 16 bases separating them. Germline CDR1 is SNHLY and CDR2 is FYNNEI. This chain's CDR3 is CASSRDSMSETQYF. The CDR3 DNA follows: TGTGCCAGCAGCCGGGATTCCATGTCGGAGACCCAGTACTTC.

The rearrangement uses TRBV2 and TRBJ2-2; the match to TRBD1 covers 7 bases. CDR1 is SNHLY and CDR2 is FYNNEI in the germline V gene. This CDR3 contains 13 residues. V trimming: 4 bases; J trimming: 6 bases; junction bases outside the gene matches: 2. CDR3 in amino acids: CASSAGTAGELFF. CDR3 DNA: TGTGCCAGCAGTGCGGGGACAGCCGGGGAGCTGTTTTTT. Full variable domain (outside the CDR3, taken from reference TRBV2 and TRBJ2-2): EPEVTQTPSHQVTQMGQEVILRCVPISNHLYFYWYRQILGQKVEFLVSFYNNEISEKSEIFDDQFSVERPDGSNFTLKIRSTKLEDSAMYFCASSAGTAGELFFGEGSRLTVL.

This clonotype was recorded a few times. The chain recombines TRBV11-2 with TRBJ2-4, with D possibly being TRBD1 (6 bases). V lost 2 bases and J 5 bases, leaving 19 bases between the germline ends. The CDR3 runs 17 residues. Germline-derived CDR1 and CDR2 are SGHAT and FQNNGV. The CDR3 is CASSLNLGAPHENIQYF. The CDR3 nucleotides read TGTGCCAGCAGCTTAAATCTGGGGGCACCCCATGAAAACATTCAGTACTTC.

This clonotype has only a few counts. V gene TRBV19 combines with J gene TRBJ1-4; no firm D call. CDR3 length: 14 residues. CDR1 is LNHDA and CDR2 is SQIVND in the germline V gene (reference sequence). V lost 3 bases and J 0 bases, leaving 5 bases between the germline ends. CDR3 loop: CASSISSTNEKLFF. The CDR3 nucleotides read TGTGCCAGTAGTATCTCGTCAACTAATGAAAAACTGTTTTTT.